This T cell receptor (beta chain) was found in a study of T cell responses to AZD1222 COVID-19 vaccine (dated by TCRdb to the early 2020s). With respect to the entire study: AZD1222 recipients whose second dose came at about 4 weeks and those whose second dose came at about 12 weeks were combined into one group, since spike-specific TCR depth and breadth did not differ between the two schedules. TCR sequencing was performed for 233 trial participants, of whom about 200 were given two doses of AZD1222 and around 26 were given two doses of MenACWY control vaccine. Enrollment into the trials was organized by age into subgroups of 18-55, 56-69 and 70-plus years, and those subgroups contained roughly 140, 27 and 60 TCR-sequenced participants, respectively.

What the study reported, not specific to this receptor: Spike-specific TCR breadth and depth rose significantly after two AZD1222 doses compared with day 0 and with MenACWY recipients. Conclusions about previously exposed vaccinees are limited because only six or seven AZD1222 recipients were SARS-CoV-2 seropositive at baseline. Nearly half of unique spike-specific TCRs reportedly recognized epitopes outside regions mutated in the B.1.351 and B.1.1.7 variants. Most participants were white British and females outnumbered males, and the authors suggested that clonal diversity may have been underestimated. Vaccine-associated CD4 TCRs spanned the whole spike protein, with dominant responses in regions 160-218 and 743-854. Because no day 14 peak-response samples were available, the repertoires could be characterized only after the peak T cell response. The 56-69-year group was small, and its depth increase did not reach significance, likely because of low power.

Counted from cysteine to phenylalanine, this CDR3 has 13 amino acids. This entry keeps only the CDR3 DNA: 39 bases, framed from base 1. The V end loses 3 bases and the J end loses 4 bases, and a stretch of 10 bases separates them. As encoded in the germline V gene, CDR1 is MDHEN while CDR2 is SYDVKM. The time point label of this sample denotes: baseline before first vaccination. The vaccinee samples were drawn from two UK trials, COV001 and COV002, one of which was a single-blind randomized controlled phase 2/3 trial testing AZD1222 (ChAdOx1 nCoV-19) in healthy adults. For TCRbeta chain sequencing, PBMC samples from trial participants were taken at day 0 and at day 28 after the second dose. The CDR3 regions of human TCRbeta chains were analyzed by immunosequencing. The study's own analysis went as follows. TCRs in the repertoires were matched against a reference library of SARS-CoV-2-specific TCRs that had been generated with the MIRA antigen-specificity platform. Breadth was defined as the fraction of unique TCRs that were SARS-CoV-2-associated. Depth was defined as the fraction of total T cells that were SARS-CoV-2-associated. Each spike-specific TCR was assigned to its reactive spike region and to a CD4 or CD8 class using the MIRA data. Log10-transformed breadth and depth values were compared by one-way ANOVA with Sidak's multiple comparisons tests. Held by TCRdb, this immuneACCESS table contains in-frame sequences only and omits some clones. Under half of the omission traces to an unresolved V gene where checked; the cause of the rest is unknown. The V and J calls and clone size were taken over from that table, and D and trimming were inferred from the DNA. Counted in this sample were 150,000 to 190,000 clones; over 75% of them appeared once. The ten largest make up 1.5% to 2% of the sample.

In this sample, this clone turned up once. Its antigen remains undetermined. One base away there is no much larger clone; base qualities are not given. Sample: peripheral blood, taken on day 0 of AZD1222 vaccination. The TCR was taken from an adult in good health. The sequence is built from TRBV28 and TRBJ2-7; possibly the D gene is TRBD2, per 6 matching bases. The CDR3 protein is CASSFGSLYEQYF. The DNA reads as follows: TGTGCCAGCAGTTTCGGGAGCTTGTACGAGCAGTACTTC.